Listed below are T cell receptor beta chains from one sample, sequenced in a study of Graves' ophthalmopathy and Graves' hyperthyroidism. TCRdb reprocessed the multiplex PCR reads with MiXCR, giving one entry per CDR3 protein. The profile covers 360,000 or so distinct CDR3 sequences, with roughly 18% appearing a single time and roughly 1.6% taken by the ten largest. Material for sequencing was peripheral blood. All receptors come from a young woman with Graves' ophthalmopathy. CDR3s include the opening cysteine and the closing phenylalanine or tryptophan. Each record gives: clone size, D gene, J gene, V gene, CDR3 protein, CDR3 DNA. D genes are given only for firm matches. Rows give clone size only sometimes, using once, few, many, or a class for an expanded clone.

>NA|TRBD1|TRBJ1-5|TRBV7-8
CASSMGGGGQPQHF
TGTGCCAGCAGCATGGGAGGGGGCGGGCAGCCCCAGCATTTT
>NA|NA|TRBJ2-5|TRBV7-2
CASSLKDSPRETQYF
TGTGCCAGCAGCTTAAAGGACTCCCCCCGGGAGACCCAGTACTTC
>NA|TRBD1|TRBJ1-2|TRBV6-2/TRBV6-3
CASRPQGAIDGYTF
TGTGCCAGCAGGCCCCAGGGGGCTATTGATGGCTACACCTTC
>many|NA|TRBJ1-1|TRBV2
CASETAKNTEAFF
TGTGCCAGCGAGACAGCGAAGAACACTGAAGCTTTCTTT
>NA|TRBD1|TRBJ1-1|TRBV2
CAITNGTANTEAFF
TGTGCCATCACAAACGGGACAGCGAACACTGAAGCTTTCTTT
>many|TRBD1|TRBJ2-7|TRBV6-2/TRBV6-3
CASSYGGQGAYEQYF
TGTGCCAGCAGTTATGGGGGACAGGGGGCCTACGAGCAGTACTTC
>many|NA|TRBJ2-7|TRBV10-3
CAISAEGVPYEQYF
TGTGCCATCAGTGCGGAGGGGGTCCCCTACGAGCAGTACTTC
>many|TRBD2|TRBJ2-7|TRBV6-4
CASRTRDRALGLAGRPGEQYF
TGTGCCAGCAGAACCCGGGACAGGGCTCTCGGACTAGCGGGCCGCCCGGGCGAGCAGTACTTC
>many|TRBD1|TRBJ2-7|TRBV11-2
CASSLVPGTDSYEQYF
TGTGCCAGCAGCTTAGTTCCCGGGACAGATTCCTACGAGCAGTACTTC
>NA|TRBD1|TRBJ2-2|TRBV9
CASSDDRGTGELFF
TGTGCCAGCAGCGACGACAGGGGCACCGGGGAGCTGTTTTTT
>many|NA|TRBJ2-5|TRBV6-1
CASRSGRVGETQYF
TGTGCCAGCAGGAGCGGCCGGGTGGGAGAGACCCAGTACTTC
>NA|TRBD1|TRBJ2-7|TRBV4-3
CASSSEAGTGGHEQYF
TGCGCCAGCAGTTCCGAGGCTGGGACAGGGGGCCACGAGCAGTACTTC
>many|NA|TRBJ2-7|TRBV6-5
CASSYSISLTYEQYF
TGTGCCAGCAGTTACTCGATATCCCTAACCTACGAGCAGTACTTC
>NA|NA|TRBJ1-1|TRBV12-3/TRBV12-4
CASSFSTSTEAFF
TGTGCCAGCAGTTTTTCCACGAGCACTGAAGCTTTCTTT
>NA|NA|TRBJ1-6|TRBV6-2/TRBV6-3
CASSYSRQGDSPLHF
TGTGCCAGCAGTTACTCGAGGCAGGGCGATTCACCCCTCCACTTT
>NA|TRBD2|TRBJ2-5|TRBV11-1
CASSYSGGAETQYF
TGTGCCAGCAGCTATAGCGGGGGGGCGGAGACCCAGTACTTC
>many|TRBD1|TRBJ2-5|TRBV2
CASITLPRTGKETQYF
TGTGCCAGCATCACCCTACCTCGGACAGGGAAAGAGACCCAGTACTTC